Given below is one T cell receptor beta chain in context. This specimen comes from a study of blood T cell repertoires in COVID-19. Study overall: The United States, Italy and Spain supplied acute and convalescent COVID-19 samples. PBMCs, B-cell-depleted T cells, or T cells were the source of the cDNA or gDNA that made up the material.

Trimming cost V 0 bases and J 3 bases; bases outside gene matches: 4. Germline lookup yields CDR1 LGHNA and CDR2 YSLEER. The CDR3 totals 15 residues. Original analysis: Reference gene primer amplification gave nucleated cell count estimates. Profiled with immunoSEQ multiplex PCR; TCRdb holds only in-frame clones, not every one. V and J calls and clone size are those listed in that table; D and trimming were worked out from the DNA. The table records some 96,000 clones, approximately 82% of them present only once. The sequenced sample consisted of peripheral blood. The gene calls are TRBV4-3 and TRBJ2-7; 8 bases map to TRBD1. The origin of this receptor is a human donor in a cohort sampled during active COVID-19. In nucleotides, the CDR3 is TGCGCCAGCAGCCAAGATTCAGGACAGGGCTACGAGCAGTACTTC. Translating gives CASSQDSGQGYEQYF.